This T cell receptor (beta chain) was captured in a study of EBV T-cell therapy then PD-1 blockade in nasopharyngeal carcinoma (dated by TCRdb to the early 2020s). The CDR3 measures 14 amino acids from cysteine to phenylalanine. Only the CDR3 portion is preserved as DNA: 42 bases, with reading frame beginning at the first base. The germline V gene (reference sequence) sets CDR1 to PRHDT and CDR2 to FYEKMQ. V loses 5 bases, J loses 4 bases, and the germline ends lie 14 bases apart. As for this clone: Its antigen has not been determined. No base quality values were provided; no much bigger clone lies one nucleotide off.

Genomic DNA was extracted from sorted cells using the Qiagen DNeasy Kit. TCR beta chain deep sequencing was performed on the immunoSEQ platform. In the authors' own workflow: The immunoSEQ Analyzer software was used to analyze the repertoire data. Sourced from immuneACCESS, this table was stored by TCRdb with only in-frame sequences that have V and J called. A share of the clones is absent; for the studies checked, an unresolved V gene accounts for under half, and the remainder has no known explanation. V, J and clone size derive from that table, while D and trimming were established from the DNA sequence. This sample gives 15,000 or so clones in total; less than 90% of them show up just once. The ten largest clones add up to about 32% of the sample. This specimen's treatment or condition label, per the study, means: AdE1-LMPpoly-expanded autologous EBV-specific T-cell therapy followed by anti-PD-1 nivolumab.

The sequence was obtained from a man between 40 and 49 years old with nasopharyngeal carcinoma. The V gene is TRBV13 and the J gene is TRBJ2-5; TRBD1 could be the D gene, as 7 bases match. The sequenced sample was CD8+ T cells from blood, obtained around day 100 from a patient whose treatment included autologous EBV-specific T cells and nivolumab. The CDR3 amino acid sequence is: CASSEGGQPETQYF. At the DNA level, the sequence is TGTGCCAGCAGCGAGGGGGGACAGCCAGAGACCCAGTACTTC.